This T cell receptor beta chain was sequenced during a study of human T cells and chemical hapten exposure. The germline CDR1 and CDR2 sequences are SNHLY and FYNNEI. The CDR3 length is 13 residues. The ends were cut back, 6 bases at V and 9 bases at J, with 12 bases in the middle. TCRdb re-derived calls from the RACE reads in MiXCR, one entry per CDR3 protein. This sample has 110,000 to 150,000 distinct CDR3 sequences, with 12% found just once. Time point: patch test 2, 6 weeks after DPC sensitization. Treatment specified: therapeutic diphenylcyclopropenone sensitization with weekly scalp DPC. This clonotype was recorded a few times.

This clonotype originated in a woman in her fifties or sixties with alopecia areata. Some clones in this sample may be carry-over from other donors' samples. Sequencing was performed on whole blood, taken in connection with sensitization to the hapten diphenylcyclopropenone (DPC). V is TRBV2 and J is TRBJ1-6; unclear D gene. As DNA, the CDR3 is TGTGCCAGCAGAGACTCTCTGACTTCACCCCTCCACTTT. It specifies CASRDSLTSPLHF. Complete variable domain (other parts from reference TRBV2 and TRBJ1-6): EPEVTQTPSHQVTQMGQEVILRCVPISNHLYFYWYRQILGQKVEFLVSFYNNEISEKSEIFDDQFSVERPDGSNFTLKIRSTKLEDSAMYFCASRDSLTSPLHFGNGTRLTVT.